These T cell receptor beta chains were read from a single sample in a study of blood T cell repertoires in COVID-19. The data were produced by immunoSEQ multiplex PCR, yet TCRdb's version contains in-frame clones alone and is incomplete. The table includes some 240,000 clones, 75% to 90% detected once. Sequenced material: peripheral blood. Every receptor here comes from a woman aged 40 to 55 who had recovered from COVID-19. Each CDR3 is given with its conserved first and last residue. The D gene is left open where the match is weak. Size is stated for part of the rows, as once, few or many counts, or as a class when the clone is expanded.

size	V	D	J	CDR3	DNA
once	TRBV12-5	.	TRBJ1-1	CASGYKNSGAEAFF	TGTGCTAGTGGTTATAAGAATTCAGGGGCTGAAGCTTTCTTT
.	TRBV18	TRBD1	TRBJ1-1	CASSQLTGDTEAFF	TGTGCCAGCTCACAACTGACAGGGGACACTGAAGCTTTCTTT
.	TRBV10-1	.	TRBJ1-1	CASSESVRGTEAFF	TGCGCCAGCAGTGAGTCGGTCAGGGGCACTGAAGCTTTCTTT
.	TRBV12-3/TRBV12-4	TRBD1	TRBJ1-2	CASSRTGGYGYTF	TGTGCCAGCAGCCGGACAGGGGGCTATGGCTACACCTTC
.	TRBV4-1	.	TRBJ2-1	CASSPGRGEVNEQFF	TGCGCCAGCAGCCCCGGCAGGGGCGAGGTGAATGAGCAGTTCTTC
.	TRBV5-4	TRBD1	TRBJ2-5	CASSPRTGSETQYF	TGTGCCAGCAGCCCCCGGACAGGGAGTGAGACCCAGTACTTC
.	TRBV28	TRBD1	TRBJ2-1	CASSLGTGQLYNEQFF	TGTGCCAGCAGTTTGGGGACAGGCCAACTTTACAATGAGCAGTTCTTC
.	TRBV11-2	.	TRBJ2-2	CASSFSRTNTGELFF	TGTGCCAGCAGTTTTAGTAGGACAAACACCGGGGAGCTGTTTTTT
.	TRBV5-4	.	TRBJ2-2	CASSLGESAGELFF	TGTGCCAGCAGCCTGGGAGAGTCCGCCGGGGAGCTGTTTTTT
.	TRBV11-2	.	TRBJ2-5	CASSLDRVVAGETQYF	TGTGCCAGCAGCTTAGACCGTGTTGTGGCTGGAGAGACCCAGTACTTC
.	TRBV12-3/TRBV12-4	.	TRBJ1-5	CASSLTSNQPQHF	TGTGCCAGCAGTTTAACCAGTAATCAGCCCCAGCATTTT
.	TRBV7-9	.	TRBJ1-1	CASIGQNTEAFF	TGTGCCAGCATTGGGCAGAACACTGAAGCTTTCTTT